This T cell receptor beta chain stems from a study of shared clonotypes between healthy human individuals. Study conclusions and caveats: It was observed that 5% to 6% of naive CD4 clonotypes were shared across a few donors. An effect of sequencing depth on clonotype sharing among donors was expected.

There are 16 residues in the CDR3. The germline gives CDR1 KGHSH, CDR2 LQKENI. Trimming pared 6 bases from V and 0 bases from J, leaving 18 bases between. Sequencing was performed with immunoSEQ multiplex PCR; in TCRdb, only in-frame clones are kept and a portion is missing. The table has roughly 890,000 clones, over 90% seen once. This clone was seen only a few times. The target antigen is unknown. Terminally differentiated effector memory CD45RA+ cells were excluded from the naive CD8 cells, which were CD45RO-negative and positively selected for CCR7. All of the donors resided in Nashville, Tennessee, and each was a Caucasian adult.

The clonotype was recovered from a man between 25 and 39 years old in good health. Sequencing was done on a sample of naive CD8+ T cells sorted from blood. The rearrangement links TRBV18 to TRBJ2-7, with TRBD1 as a possible D gene (6 bases). The CDR3 loop is CASSPTRGISSYEQYF. The CDR3 DNA reads TGTGCCAGCTCCCCGACCAGGGGTATCAGCTCCTACGAGCAGTACTTC.